The 5 T cell receptor beta chains in this list originate from one sample, sequenced in a study of breast tumors, draining lymph nodes, adjacent tissues. Axillary draining lymph nodes of breast cancer patients supplied the node samples. TCRdb fed the multiplex PCR reads into MiXCR, producing one record per CDR3 protein. The table shows about 180,000 distinct CDR3 sequences, with about 34% occurring only once. The sample comprised axillary lymph node tissue. All receptors come from a female donor with breast cancer. Some clones in this sample may be carry-over from other donors' samples.

As regards this clonotype: This may be a read error, as it is one base from a much larger clone. This chain uses TRBV28 with TRBJ2-2, with 9 bases matching TRBD1. The length of the CDR3 is 16 residues. Per germline, CDR1 MDHEN and CDR2 SYDVKM. In DNA, the CDR3 is TGTGCCAGCAGTTCATACAGGGGGCCCGACACCAGGGAGCTGTTTTTT. It is translated as CASSSYRGPDTRELFF.

Concerning this clonotype: Without the conserved terminal phenylalanine or tryptophan, this CDR3 likely stems from a read error. It is unclear where the CDR3 begins or ends on the DNA, so no DNA is shown, and the CDR3 is as TCRdb lists it. The V and J genes are TRBV20-1 and TRBJ2-5; the table's D call, TRBD1, has no DNA check behind it. CDR1 and CDR2 (germline): DFQATT, SNEGSKA (reference sequence). The CDR3 spans 15 residues, counting both ends. The CDR3 protein is CSARAKTAVVKRPST.

This clonotype was recorded many times. The chain links TRBV20-1 to TRBJ1-1; D not certain. Germline values: CDR1 DFQATT, CDR2 SNEGSKA (reference sequence). The CDR3 spans 12 residues. Trimming stripped 3 bases from V and 0 bases from J, with 5 bases between. The CDR3 loop reads CSASAMNTEAFF. The DNA of the CDR3 is TGCAGTGCTAGTGCTATGAACACTGAAGCTTTCTTT.

The chain is built from TRBV4-3 and TRBJ2-2, with a possible D match to TRBD2 (9 bases). V lost 0 bases to trimming and J lost 5 bases, with 16 bases between them. Per germline, CDR1 LGHNA and CDR2 YSLEER. This CDR3 comprises 17 residues. CDR3 coding DNA: TGCGCCAGCAGCCAAGACAGGGGGCTAGCGGGAACCGGGGAGCTGTTTTTT. As protein: CASSQDRGLAGTGELFF.

The CDR3 region has the DNA TGTGCCAGCGGGACTACCGCTTACTACGAGCAGTACTTC. It encodes CASGTTAYYEQYF. V and J are TRBV28 and TRBJ2-7, with 7 positions matching TRBD2. Germline V lookup: CDR1 MDHEN, CDR2 SYDVKM. J lost 3 bases, V lost 8 bases, and 7 bases had no gene match. The CDR3 sequence is 13 residues long.